The entry that follows covers one TCR beta chain sequence. This sample is drawn from a study of blood T cell repertoires in COVID-19. Original handling: Reference gene primer amplification yielded estimated nucleated cell counts. This table comes from immunoSEQ multiplex PCR, and its TCRdb copy is limited to in-frame clones, with some not included. Clone size and V and J calls were adopted from that table, with D and trimming inferred from the DNA. The data contain approximately 230,000 clones, 86% of them singletons. Sample: peripheral blood. This sequence was found in a man in his thirties or forties who had recovered from COVID-19.

The CDR3 bases are TGTGCCAGCAGTGAGGGATTGGGACTAGGGGAGACCCAGTACTTC. The encoded protein is CASSEGLGLGETQYF. V usage is TRBV6-1 and J usage is TRBJ2-5; TRBD2 aligns across 8 bases. CDR1 is MNHNS and CDR2 is SASEGT in the germline V gene. V trimming: 3 bases; J trimming: 5 bases; junction bases outside the gene matches: 8. This CDR3 comprises 15 residues.